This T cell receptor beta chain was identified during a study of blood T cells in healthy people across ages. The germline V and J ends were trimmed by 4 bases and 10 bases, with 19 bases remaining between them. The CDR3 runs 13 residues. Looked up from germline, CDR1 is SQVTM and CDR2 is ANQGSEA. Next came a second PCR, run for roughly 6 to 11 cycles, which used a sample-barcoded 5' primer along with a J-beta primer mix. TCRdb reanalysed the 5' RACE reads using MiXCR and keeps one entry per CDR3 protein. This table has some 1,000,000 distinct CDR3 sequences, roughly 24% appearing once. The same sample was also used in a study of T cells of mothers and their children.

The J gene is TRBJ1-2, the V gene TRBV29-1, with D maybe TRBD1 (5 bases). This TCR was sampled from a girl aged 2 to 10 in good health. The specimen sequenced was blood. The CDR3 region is CSVGRVQEGIYTF. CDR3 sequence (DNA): TGCAGCGTTGGGAGGGTACAGGAGGGGATCTACACCTTC.